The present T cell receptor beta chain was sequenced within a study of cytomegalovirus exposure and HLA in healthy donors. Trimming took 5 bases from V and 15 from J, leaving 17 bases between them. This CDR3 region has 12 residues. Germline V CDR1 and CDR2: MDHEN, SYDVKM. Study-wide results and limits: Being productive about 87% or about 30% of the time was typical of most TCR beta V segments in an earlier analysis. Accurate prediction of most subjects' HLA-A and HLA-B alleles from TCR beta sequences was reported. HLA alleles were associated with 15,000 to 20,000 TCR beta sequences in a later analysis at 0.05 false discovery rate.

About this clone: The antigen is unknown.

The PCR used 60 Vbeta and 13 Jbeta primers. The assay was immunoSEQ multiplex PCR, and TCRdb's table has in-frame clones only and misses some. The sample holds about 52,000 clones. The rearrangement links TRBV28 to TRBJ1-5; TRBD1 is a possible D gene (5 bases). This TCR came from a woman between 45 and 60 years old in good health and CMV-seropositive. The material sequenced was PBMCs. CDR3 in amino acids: CASSGGAFRGHF. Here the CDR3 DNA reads TGTGCCAGCAGTGGAGGGGCCTTCCGAGGGCATTTT.